Following are 22 T cell receptor beta chains from one sample sequenced in a study of blood T cell repertoires in COVID-19. Assay used: immunoSEQ multiplex PCR; TCRdb lists only in-frame clones, some missing. The data contain about 270,000 clones, around 85% of them singletons. The specimen was peripheral blood. Source of these receptors: a woman between 50 and 59 years old with active or convalescent COVID-19.

V gene TRBV7-2 combines with J gene TRBJ2-1; 7 bases line up with TRBD2. This CDR3 is built from 15 residues. Germline CDR1 is SGHTA and CDR2 is FQGNSA. V gave up 5 bases and J gave up 6 bases; unmatched junction bases: 10. The CDR3 region has the DNA TGTGCCAGCAGCCTAATTTTGGGACTATCCAATGAGCAGTTCTTC. This sequence encodes CASSLILGLSNEQFF.

The chain couples TRBV5-1 to TRBJ1-1; TRBD1 is a possible D gene (6 bases). Germline values: CDR1 SGHRS, CDR2 YFSETQ. The CDR3 runs to 16 residues. V lost 0 bases and J 2 bases, leaving 14 bases between the germline ends. The chain's CDR3 is CASSLGPLQGNTEAFF. CDR3 sequence (DNA): TGCGCCAGCAGCTTGGGACCCCTACAGGGAAACACTGAAGCTTTCTTT.

This chain uses TRBV4-1 with TRBJ1-5; no firm D call. V lost 1 base and J 5 bases, leaving 12 bases between the germline ends. The CDR3 is 15 residues long. The germline V gene encodes CDR1 MGHRA and CDR2 YSYEKL. The CDR3 region has the DNA TGCGCCAGCAGCCAAGGCCCCACTATTTATCAGCCCCAGCATTTT. Translating gives CASSQGPTIYQPQHF.

The chain carries TRBV11-2 and TRBJ2-3, with TRBD1 identical over 8 bases. CDR3 length: 19 amino acids. Germline values: CDR1 SGHAT, CDR2 FQNNGV. V lost 1 base to trimming and J lost 0 bases; unmatched junction nucleotides: 12. CDR3 bases: TGTGCCAGCAGCTTAGTTCTTTCTCCAGGGGGCTTTAGCACAGATACGCAGTATTTT. Its translation: CASSLVLSPGGFSTDTQYF.

This chain connects TRBV7-9 to TRBJ1-1, with no clear D. Deletions cut 7 bases from V and 4 bases from J, with 7 bases between. The germline V gene has CDR1 SEHNR and CDR2 FQNEAQ (reference sequence). The length of the CDR3 is 11 residues. DNA for the CDR3: TGTGCCAGCACATCGAGCACTGAAGCTTTCTTT. This sequence encodes CASTSSTEAFF.

V is TRBV5-1 and J is TRBJ2-1, with 9 nucleotides matching TRBD2. Germline V gene lookup returns CDR1 SGHRS and CDR2 YFSETQ. The junction had 8 bases not matched to a gene; V was cut back by 6 bases and J by 7 bases. The length of the CDR3 is 14 residues. The CDR3 is CASKRSLAGNEQFF. CDR3 sequence (DNA): TGCGCCAGCAAAAGGAGTCTAGCGGGAAATGAGCAGTTCTTC.

J is TRBJ2-1 and V is TRBV28, with 7 nucleotides matching TRBD2. Germline assignment: CDR1 MDHEN and CDR2 SYDVKM. The CDR3 has 13 amino acids. J lost 6 bases, V lost 6 bases, and 5 bases had no gene match. Written as DNA, the CDR3 is TGTGCCAGCAGCGGTCTAGCGGCCAATGAGCAGTTCTTC. Its translation is CASSGLAANEQFF. Based on the CDR3 plus reference TRBV28 and TRBJ2-1, the full variable domain is DVKVTQSSRYLVKRTGEKVFLECVQDMDHENMFWYRQDPGLGLRLIYFSYDVKMKEKGDIPEGYSVSREKKERFSLILESASTNQTSMYLCASSGLAANEQFFGPGTRLTVL.

CDR3 region: CASSQATRGLAGEVAQFF. In nucleotides, the CDR3 is TGTGCCAGCAGCCAAGCCACCCGTGGACTAGCGGGAGAAGTAGCGCAGTTCTTC. The rearrangement uses TRBV4-2 and TRBJ2-1; 13 bases agree with TRBD2. This CDR3 region has 18 residues. With 1 base clipped from V and 12 bases from J, the junction kept 15 bases outside the gene matches. CDR1 is LGHNA and CDR2 is YNFKEQ in the germline V gene.

V is TRBV3-1 (or the pseudogene TRBV3-2) and J is TRBJ2-2, with a tentative D call TRBD2 (5 bases). The V gene's germline CDR1 is LGHDT and CDR2 YNNKEL (reference sequence). V was shortened by 5 bases and J by 5 bases, with 18 bases between the two germline ends. There are 16 residues in the CDR3. CDR3 amino acids: CASSSYETTGTGELFF. The CDR3 region has the DNA TGTGCCAGCAGCTCTTATGAGACAACGGGGACCGGGGAGCTGTTTTTT.

This chain joins TRBV5-4 and TRBJ1-2, with 8 bases matching TRBD1. The germline V gene has CDR1 SGHNT and CDR2 YYREEE (reference sequence). This CDR3 is 14 amino acids long. J lost 7 bases, V lost 0 bases, and 5 bases had no gene match. The CDR3 DNA is TGTGCCAGCAGCTTGGGACAGGGGACCTTTGGCTACACCTTC. Protein product: CASSLGQGTFGYTF.

J is TRBJ2-5 and V is TRBV5-5, with 10 positions matching TRBD2. The length of the CDR3 is 17 residues. Looked up from germline, CDR1 is SGHKS and CDR2 is YYEKEE (reference sequence). The V gene end was trimmed by 4 bases and the J gene end by 4 bases; junction bases not matched to a gene: 13. The CDR3 sequence is CASSAGGLAGASETQYF. The CDR3 bases are TGTGCCAGCAGCGCTGGCGGCCTAGCGGGAGCGTCAGAGACCCAGTACTTC.

CDR3 region: CASSDAGGQPQHF. As DNA, the CDR3 is TGTGCCAGCAGCGATGCAGGGGGCCAGCCCCAGCATTTT. This chain uses TRBV5-4 with TRBJ1-5; 8 bases are a match to TRBD1. This CDR3 spans 13 amino acids. The junction had 4 bases not matched to a gene; V was cut back by 4 bases and J by 7 bases. Germline loops: CDR1 SGHNT, CDR2 YYREEE (reference sequence).

This clone was seen a few times. The rearrangement joins TRBV11-2 to TRBJ2-4, with TRBD2 matching 11 bases. The length of the CDR3 is 15 residues. Per germline, CDR1 SGHAT and CDR2 FQNNGV. The junction had 6 bases not matched to a gene; V was cut back by 5 bases and J by 6 bases. The CDR3 spells CASSPQTSGTNIQYF. The DNA for the CDR3 is TGTGCCAGCAGCCCCCAGACTAGCGGGACAAACATTCAGTACTTC.

The chain has TRBV3-1 (or the pseudogene TRBV3-2) and TRBJ2-1; 8 nucleotides line up with TRBD2. Germline lookup yields CDR1 LGHDT and CDR2 YNNKEL (reference sequence). The CDR3 totals 18 residues. The J segment lost 0 bases and the V segment lost 4 bases, leaving 11 bases of the junction unmatched. The CDR3 reads CASSPNKRLAYSYNEQFF. In nucleotides, the CDR3 is TGTGCCAGCAGCCCCAACAAACGACTAGCGTACTCCTACAATGAGCAGTTCTTC.

This chain uses TRBV4-2 with TRBJ2-3; D unclear. The CDR3 runs 13 residues. Germline CDR1 is LGHNA and CDR2 is YNFKEQ. V was trimmed by 3 bases and J by 2 bases, leaving 6 bases between them. CDR3 amino acids: CASSHPVTDTQYF. The CDR3 DNA sequence: TGTGCCAGCAGCCACCCCGTCACAGATACGCAGTATTTT.

The V and J genes are TRBV6-5 and TRBJ2-7; D might be TRBD1 (7 bases). Deletions cut 7 bases from V and 4 bases from J, with 20 bases between. The CDR3 has 15 residues. CDR1 is MNHEY, CDR2 SVGAGI, per germline. CDR3 coding DNA: TGTGCCAGCATTCCACGGCAGGGGGGTAGTTACGAGCAGTACTTC. Translating gives CASIPRQGGSYEQYF.

This chain joins TRBV5-8 and TRBJ2-3, with 7 bases aligning to TRBD2. Germline V lookup: CDR1 SGHTS, CDR2 YDEGEE. The CDR3 is 19 residues long. Losses at the gene ends were 5 bases for V and 1 base for J; bases not matched to a gene: 19. The CDR3 reads CASSPRGLYGRIGTDTQYF. DNA for the CDR3: TGTGCCAGCAGTCCTAGGGGATTATACGGGAGGATCGGCACAGATACGCAGTATTTT.

The rearrangement links TRBV6-1 to TRBJ2-7; D may be TRBD1 (6 bases). Trimming took 1 base from V and 3 from J, leaving 10 bases between them. The CDR3 is 14 residues long. CDR1 is MNHNS, CDR2 SASEGT, per germline. This CDR3 reads CASSEGGRIYEQYF. For the CDR3, the DNA is TGTGCCAGCAGTGAAGGGGGGCGCATCTACGAGCAGTACTTC.

The chain has TRBV28 and TRBJ2-5; no definite D call. The CDR3 covers 11 residues. V was cut by 5 bases and J by 10 bases, with 11 bases left in between. Germline CDR1 is MDHEN and CDR2 is SYDVKM. CDR3 in DNA: TGTGCCAGCAGTGCGCCGGGTAACCAGTACTTC. Its protein product is CASSAPGNQYF.

The chain couples TRBV4-1 to TRBJ2-1; 8 bases map to TRBD2. Trimming at V came to 11 bases and at J to 5 bases, leaving 20 bases not matched to a gene. Germline CDR1 and CDR2: MGHRA and YSYEKL. There are 17 residues in the CDR3. In DNA, the CDR3 is TGCGCCGGACCTCCGGGACTAGAGGTCGAAGGGAACAATGAGCAGTTCTTC. Protein: CAGPPGLEVEGNNEQFF.

The chain is built from TRBV19 and TRBJ1-5; D possibly corresponds to TRBD1 (6 bases). This CDR3 is 16 amino acids long. Looked up from germline, CDR1 is LNHDA and CDR2 is SQIVND (reference sequence). V was shortened by 0 bases and J by 3 bases, with 12 bases between the two germline ends. The CDR3 spells CASSIEGAATNQPQHF. Written as DNA, the CDR3 is TGTGCCAGTAGTATAGAGGGGGCCGCTACCAATCAGCCCCAGCATTTT.

Comments on this clone: The identical CDR3 is also encoded by other nucleotide sequences in the sample. V gene TRBV29-1 combines with J gene TRBJ2-2, with 7 nucleotides matching TRBD2. Germline assignment: CDR1 SQVTM and CDR2 ANQGSEA. There are 14 residues in the CDR3. The J segment lost 2 bases and the V segment lost 6 bases, leaving 6 bases of the junction unmatched. The CDR3 spells CSVSSGSNTGELFF. Written as DNA, the CDR3 is TGCAGCGTCTCTAGCGGCTCAAACACCGGGGAGCTGTTTTTT.